This entry lists 6 T cell receptor beta chains sequenced from one sample in a study of blood T cell repertoires in COVID-19. Repertoires were generated with immunoSEQ multiplex PCR, while TCRdb's copy carries only in-frame clones and drops some. The sample includes around 430,000 clones, approximately 88% seen only once; the top ten take roughly 12%. Specimen: peripheral blood. These receptors originate from a woman aged 50 to 65 with COVID-19, enrolled during active disease.

This chain links TRBV5-5 with TRBJ2-7, with unresolved D. V was pared by 2 bases and J by 2 bases, with 11 bases between. The germline gives CDR1 SGHKS, CDR2 YYEKEE (reference sequence). The CDR3 runs to 14 residues. The CDR3 DNA sequence: TGTGCCAGCAGCTTAACCACAGCCACCTACGAGCAGTACTTC. Protein: CASSLTTATYEQYF. Full variable domain (rest looked up from reference TRBV5-5 and TRBJ2-7): DAGVTQSPTHLIKTRGQQVTLRCSPISGHKSVSWYQQVLGQGPQFIFQYYEKEERGRGNFPDRFSARQFPNYSSELNVNALLLGDSALYLCASSLTTATYEQYFGPGTRLTVT.

The chain is built from TRBV6-5 and TRBJ2-1; maybe TRBD2 (6 bases). The V end lost 0 bases, the J end lost 8 bases, and 14 bases lay between the germline ends. Germline lookup yields CDR1 MNHEY and CDR2 SVGAGI. The length of the CDR3 is 15 residues. CDR3 in amino acids: CASSYSGGAYDEQFF. The CDR3 nucleotides read TGTGCCAGCAGTTACTCTGGCGGGGCGTACGATGAGCAGTTCTTC.

This clone was found once. Here the CDR3 reads CATSGILPPYEQYF. The CDR3 bases are TGTGCCACCTCCGGGATCCTTCCCCCCTACGAGCAGTACTTC. The chain is built from TRBV19 and TRBJ2-7; tentatively, D is TRBD2 (5 bases). This CDR3 contains 14 residues. Germline V lookup: CDR1 LNHDA, CDR2 SQIVND (reference sequence). Deletions cut 10 bases from V and 2 bases from J, with 18 bases between.

The genes are TRBV25-1 and TRBJ1-2; tentative D call: TRBD1 (6 bases). Germline V lookup: CDR1 MGHDK, CDR2 SYGVNS. V lost 3 bases and J lost 5, with 10 bases in between. The CDR3 contains 13 residues. The CDR3 sequence: CASSEDSAYGYTF. CDR3 DNA: TGTGCCAGCAGTGAGGACAGCGCATATGGCTACACCTTC.

The CDR3 region has the DNA TGTGCCAGCAGCGTCCGTTCAAATCAGGATTCACCCCTCCACTTT. Protein product: CASSVRSNQDSPLHF. This chain joins TRBV9 and TRBJ1-6; D is ambiguous. Looked up from germline, CDR1 is SGDLS and CDR2 is YYNGEE. Trimming took off 2 bases at V and 8 bases at J, with 14 bases between the two ends. The CDR3 loop spans 15 amino acids.

This chain joins TRBV3-1 (or the pseudogene TRBV3-2) and TRBJ2-1; the D is unclear. CDR1 is LGHDT, CDR2 YNNKEL, per germline (reference sequence). CDR3 length: 14 amino acids. The V end was cut by 1 base, the J end by 5 bases, with 9 bases between. As DNA, the CDR3 is TGTGCCAGCAGCCAAGTTTCAGGTAACAATGAGCAGTTCTTC. The encoded protein is CASSQVSGNNEQFF.